This passage covers 24 T cell receptor beta chains from one sample sequenced in a study of T cell responses to AZD1222 COVID-19 vaccine (dated by TCRdb to 2020 to 2023). In the paper's terms, the time point label means: baseline before first vaccination. The library was prepared using the immunoSEQ multiplex PCR assay. Drawn from immuneACCESS, this table holds only the in-frame rearrangements with V and J called that TCRdb kept. Clones are partly lost; checked studies trace under half to an unresolved V gene and leave the rest unexplained. Recorded for this sample are 140,000 to 150,000 clones; 92% of them occurred a single time. The top ten clones comprise over 3% of the sample. The sequencing used peripheral blood, collected on day 0 of AZD1222 vaccination. These receptors were collected from an adult in good health.

This chain uses TRBV7-2 with TRBJ2-3; 13 bases fit TRBD2. The CDR3 length is 16 residues. CDR1 and CDR2 from the germline V gene are SGHTA and FQGNSA. The V segment lost 2 bases and the J segment 4 bases; nucleotides outside the gene matches: 3. CDR3 sequence: CASSLTSGRGADTQYF. The CDR3 DNA follows: TGTGCCAGCAGCTTAACTAGCGGGAGGGGAGCAGATACGCAGTATTTT.

The chain has TRBV10-3 and TRBJ2-2; the match to TRBD1 covers 8 bases. Germline V gene data show CDR1 as ENHRY and CDR2 as SYGVKD. V was clipped by 3 bases and J by 6 bases; unmatched bases: 6. The CDR3 totals 15 residues. The DNA of the CDR3 is TGTGCCATCAGTGACCGGACAGGGAAGGCCGGGGAGCTGTTTTTT. Translating it yields CAISDRTGKAGELFF.

This clone appeared once. This chain connects TRBV27 to TRBJ2-5, with D possibly being TRBD2 (5 bases). The length of the CDR3 is 14 residues. The germline V gene has CDR1 MNHEY and CDR2 SMNVEV (reference sequence). V was pared by 4 bases and J by 4 bases, with 13 bases between. In nucleotides, the CDR3 is TGTGCCAGCAGTTCAACGACTGGAGGAGAGACCCAGTACTTC. Translation gives CASSSTTGGETQYF.

The chain carries TRBV4-1 and TRBJ2-1; 14 positions match TRBD2. There are 15 residues in the CDR3. Per the germline V gene, CDR1 is MGHRA and CDR2 is YSYEKL. V dropped 3 bases and J dropped 7; count of bases not matched to a gene: 2. The CDR3 DNA reads TGCGCCAGCAGCCAGGGACTAGCGGGAGATAATGAGCAGTTCTTC. This sequence encodes CASSQGLAGDNEQFF.

This chain connects TRBV4-3 to TRBJ1-3; D call uncertain. Germline V gives CDR1 LGHNA, CDR2 YSLEER. This CDR3 region has 16 residues. Trimming stripped 1 base from V and 2 bases from J, with 12 bases between. The CDR3: CASSQVTLGTGNTIYF. The CDR3 DNA reads TGCGCCAGCAGCCAAGTCACGCTAGGGACTGGAAACACCATATATTTT.

The chain is built from TRBV10-2 and TRBJ2-7; 12 bases align to TRBD2. After removal of 5 bases from V and 7 bases from J, the junction contained 9 bases not matched to a gene. The CDR3 runs 15 residues. CDR1 and CDR2 from the germline V gene are WSHSY and SAAADI. CDR3 amino acids: CASSTSSGRAREQYF. Here the CDR3 DNA reads TGCGCCAGCAGTACTTCTAGCGGGAGGGCCAGGGAGCAGTACTTC.

The CDR3 region has the DNA TGTGCCAGCAGTTTTGGGGGCAAGCCCCAGCATTTT. This translates into CASSFGGKPQHF. The chain carries TRBV27 and TRBJ1-5; tentative D call: TRBD1 (6 bases). The CDR3 totals 12 residues. Germline loops: CDR1 MNHEY, CDR2 SMNVEV (reference sequence). Trimming shortened V by 3 bases and J by 8 bases, and 8 bases separated the two germline ends.

The genes are TRBV6-5 and TRBJ1-1; D possibly corresponds to TRBD1 (6 bases). Germline CDR1 is MNHEY and CDR2 is SVGAGI. The V gene lost 6 bases and the J gene lost 0 bases, with 14 bases spanning the gap. The CDR3 extends over 15 amino acids. DNA of the CDR3: TGTGCCAGCAGGGCCGATACAGGGTTGAACACTGAAGCTTTCTTT. This sequence encodes CASRADTGLNTEAFF.

The chain carries TRBV11-2 and TRBJ2-5, with TRBD2 as a possible D gene (5 bases). The germline V gene has CDR1 SGHAT and CDR2 FQNNGV. Trimming took off 5 bases at V and 2 bases at J, with 24 bases between the two ends. The CDR3 length is 18 residues. The CDR3 loop reads CASSRNLGGGIFQETQYF. CDR3 bases: TGTGCCAGCAGCCGGAACCTAGGAGGTGGCATATTTCAAGAGACCCAGTACTTC.

In DNA form, the CDR3 reads TGTGCCAGCAGCCGGGACTTCAGGCCATCTCACGAGCAGTACTTC. This encodes CASSRDFRPSHEQYF. This sequence joins TRBV6-5 and TRBJ2-7; TRBD2 is a possible D gene (6 bases). Germline values: CDR1 MNHEY, CDR2 SVGAGI. This CDR3 contains 15 residues. The V end was cut by 6 bases, the J end by 5 bases, with 20 bases between.

The V call is TRBV7-8, the J call TRBJ1-1, with no clear D. The CDR3 runs to 14 residues. V was pared by 1 base and J by 5 bases, with 11 bases between. Germline values: CDR1 SGHVS, CDR2 FQNEAQ. This CDR3 reads CASSLVRLGTEAFF. CDR3 nucleotides: TGTGCCAGCAGCTTAGTTCGGCTGGGAACTGAAGCTTTCTTT. Together with reference TRBV7-8 and TRBJ1-1, the CDR3 gives the full variable domain: GAGVSQSPRYKVAKRGQDVALRCDPISGHVSLFWYQQALGQGPEFLTYFQNEAQLDKSGLPSDRFFAERPEGSVSTLKIQRTQQEDSAVYLCASSLVRLGTEAFFGQGTRLTVV.

V gene TRBV7-2 combines with J gene TRBJ2-3, with a weak D call TRBD1 (5 bases). Germline V CDR1 and CDR2: SGHTA, FQGNSA. V shed 5 bases and J shed 2 bases, with 11 bases lying between them. The CDR3 length is 14 residues. The CDR3 sequence: CASSTGHPTDTQYF. The CDR3 DNA is TGTGCCAGCAGCACAGGACATCCCACAGATACGCAGTATTTT.

This chain joins TRBV6-4 and TRBJ2-1; 10 nucleotides match TRBD2. Losses at the gene ends were 0 bases for V and 6 bases for J; bases not matched to a gene: 5. Germline V gene lookup returns CDR1 MRHNA and CDR2 SNTAGT. This CDR3 has 16 amino acids. The CDR3 region has the DNA TGTGCCAGCAGTGACTCCGCAGCGGGAGGGGGCAATGAGCAGTTCTTC. Encoded protein: CASSDSAAGGGNEQFF.

This clone has a single count. V and J are TRBV27 and TRBJ2-7; D remains ambiguous. V lost 4 bases, J lost 0 bases, and 16 bases lay in between. There are 16 residues in the CDR3. Per germline, CDR1 MNHEY and CDR2 SMNVEV (reference sequence). CDR3 sequence reads: CASSYSGPAYSYEQYF. CDR3 bases: TGTGCCAGCAGTTACTCCGGCCCGGCATACTCCTACGAGCAGTACTTC.

DNA for the CDR3: TGTGCCAGCAGCCCGCGGCGGGGACAGGGGACCTATGGCTACACCTTC. Amino acids: CASSPRRGQGTYGYTF. The chain employs TRBV14 and TRBJ1-2; 10 nucleotides line up with TRBD1. CDR1 and CDR2 (germline): SGHDN, FVKESK. Unmatched junction bases numbered 9, after V lost 4 bases and J lost 4 bases. The CDR3 runs to 16 residues.

The genes are TRBV27 and TRBJ1-1; D is unresolved. V was cut by 4 bases and J by 1 base, with 7 bases left in between. The CDR3 length is 13 residues. Per the germline V gene, CDR1 is MNHEY and CDR2 is SMNVEV (reference sequence). The CDR3 coding sequence is TGTGCCAGCAGTTACGGCGGGAACACTGAAGCTTTCTTT. Its protein product is CASSYGGNTEAFF.

The chain carries TRBV10-3 and TRBJ2-1, with 10 bases lining up with TRBD1. Trimming at V came to 8 bases and at J to 4 bases, leaving 8 bases not matched to a gene. Germline lookup yields CDR1 ENHRY and CDR2 SYGVKD. The CDR3 contains 15 residues. The CDR3 spells CAIDSGTGVYNEQFF. The CDR3 region has the DNA TGTGCCATCGACTCCGGGACAGGGGTATACAATGAGCAGTTCTTC.

V is TRBV5-4 and J is TRBJ2-6; 9 bases line up with TRBD1. The germline CDR1 and CDR2 sequences are SGHNT and YYREEE (reference sequence). The CDR3 has 19 amino acids. V shed 4 bases, J shed 3 bases, and the junction held 14 bases outside the gene matches. CDR3: CASSRKQGAQSYGANVLTF. CDR3 nucleotide sequence: TGTGCCAGCAGCAGAAAACAGGGGGCGCAGTCATATGGGGCCAACGTCCTGACTTTC.

The chain carries TRBV14 and TRBJ2-1; D might be TRBD2 (7 bases). Germline V gene sequence: CDR1 SGHDN, CDR2 FVKESK. This CDR3 is built from 14 residues. V was cut by 10 bases and J by 7 bases, with 20 bases left in between. The CDR3 here is CAIHQVGRGNEQFF. As DNA, the CDR3 is TGTGCCATACACCAAGTGGGGAGGGGGAATGAGCAGTTCTTC.

A few counts support this clone. The rearrangement joins TRBV5-4 to TRBJ2-5; TRBD2 aligns across 7 bases. With V trimmed by 4 bases and J by 3 bases, 9 bases remained unmatched. Germline lookup yields CDR1 SGHNT and CDR2 YYREEE (reference sequence). The CDR3 is made up of 15 amino acids. The CDR3 protein is CASSPEGTTKETQYF. The CDR3 DNA reads TGTGCCAGCAGCCCGGAGGGGACTACCAAAGAGACCCAGTACTTC.

This clone has only one observation. The chain has TRBV11-2 and TRBJ2-7; 7 bases agree with TRBD2. Looked up from germline, CDR1 is SGHAT and CDR2 is FQNNGV. This CDR3 has 14 amino acids. Germline trimming cut 5 bases from V and 9 bases from J; bases unmatched to any gene: 13. CDR3: CASSEVGGERRQYF. DNA for the CDR3: TGTGCCAGCAGCGAAGTGGGAGGGGAGAGGAGGCAGTACTTC.

The chain couples TRBV5-1 to TRBJ1-1, with TRBD1 matching 8 bases. The CDR3 spans 13 residues. V shed 3 bases, J shed 5 bases, and the junction held 3 bases outside the gene matches. Germline V gene sequence: CDR1 SGHRS, CDR2 YFSETQ. DNA for the CDR3: TGCGCCAGCAGCTCGACAGGGGAGACTGAAGCTTTCTTT. Translation gives CASSSTGETEAFF.

The chain links TRBV10-2 to TRBJ1-6, with D tentatively TRBD1 (5 bases). V was clipped by 4 bases and J by 10 bases, with 14 bases between them. The germline gives CDR1 WSHSY, CDR2 SAAADI. There are 14 residues in the CDR3. The CDR3 nucleotides are TGCGCCAGCAGTGGGGGGGACTTAAGGTCACCCCTCCACTTT. This translates into CASSGGDLRSPLHF.

The chain combines TRBV4-1 with TRBJ1-2; D is unclear. The germline V gene encodes CDR1 MGHRA and CDR2 YSYEKL. The CDR3 sequence is 13 residues long. V was pared by 0 bases and J by 6 bases, with 8 bases between. CDR3 residues: CASSQERGDGYTF. The DNA for the CDR3 is TGCGCCAGCAGCCAAGAACGAGGAGATGGCTACACCTTC.